The clone carrying this TCR beta chain was counted ten times or more. Its cognate antigen is unknown. The data stem from a study of T cells after yellow fever vaccination. Findings and limits, study-wide: Although most clonotypes did not, a small share appeared in both CD4 and CD8 compartments. Though it reached lower strength, the secondary response hit its peak faster, day 5 versus 15. After the booster, over 95% of CD4 and roughly nine tenths of CD8 primary-response clones were re-detected.

In germline, CDR1 is SGHTA, CDR2 FQGNSA. The CDR3 runs 15 residues. The V and J ends lost 5 bases and 0 bases respectively, with 11 bases between them. One entry per CDR3 protein results from TCRdb running MiXCR on the 5' RACE reads. This sample carries over 130,000 distinct CDR3 sequences, around 7.7% of them seen once, and the ten largest clones take roughly 0.73%. The sample in question was CD4+ T cells sorted from PBMCs, obtained 5 days after the yellow fever booster vaccination. The chain recombines TRBV7-2 with TRBJ2-1, with a possible D match to TRBD2 (6 bases). The origin of this receptor is a man aged 30-40 years who received the YFV17D yellow fever vaccine. In nucleotides, the CDR3 is TGTGCCAGCAGCAGGGCCGGGAGCTCCTACAATGAGCAGTTCTTC. It yields the protein CASSRAGSSYNEQFF. The full variable domain, rest sourced from reference TRBV7-2 and TRBJ2-1, is GAGVSQSPSNKVTEKGKDVELRCDPISGHTALYWYRQSLGQGLEFLIYFQGNSAPDKSGLPSDRFSAERTGGSVSTLTIQRTQQEDSAVYLCASSRAGSSYNEQFFGPGTRLTVL.